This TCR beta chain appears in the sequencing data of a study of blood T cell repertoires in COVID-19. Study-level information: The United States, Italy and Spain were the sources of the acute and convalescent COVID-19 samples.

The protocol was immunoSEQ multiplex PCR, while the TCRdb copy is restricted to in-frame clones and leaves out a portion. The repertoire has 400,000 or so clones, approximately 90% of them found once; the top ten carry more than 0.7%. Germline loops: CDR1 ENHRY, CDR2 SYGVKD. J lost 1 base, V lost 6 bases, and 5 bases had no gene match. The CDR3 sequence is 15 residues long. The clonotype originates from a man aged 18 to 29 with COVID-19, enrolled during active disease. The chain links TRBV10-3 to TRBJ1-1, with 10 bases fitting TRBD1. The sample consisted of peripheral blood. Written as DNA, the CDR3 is TGTGCCATCAGCCGACAGGGGGCTTCGAACACTGAAGCTTTCTTT. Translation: CAISRQGASNTEAFF.